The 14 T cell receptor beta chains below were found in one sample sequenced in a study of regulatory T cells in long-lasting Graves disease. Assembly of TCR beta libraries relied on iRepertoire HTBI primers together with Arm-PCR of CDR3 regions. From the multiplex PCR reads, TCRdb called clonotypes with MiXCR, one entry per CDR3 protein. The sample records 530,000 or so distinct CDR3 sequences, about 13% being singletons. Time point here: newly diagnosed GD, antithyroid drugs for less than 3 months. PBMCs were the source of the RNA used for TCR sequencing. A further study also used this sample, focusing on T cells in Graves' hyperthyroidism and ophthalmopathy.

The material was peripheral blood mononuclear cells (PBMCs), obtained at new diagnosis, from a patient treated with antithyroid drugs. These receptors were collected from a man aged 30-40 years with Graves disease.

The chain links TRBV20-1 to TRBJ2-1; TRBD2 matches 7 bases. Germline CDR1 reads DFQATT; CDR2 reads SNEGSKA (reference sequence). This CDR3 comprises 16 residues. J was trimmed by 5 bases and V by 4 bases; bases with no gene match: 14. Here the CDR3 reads CSATWATSEAHNEQFF. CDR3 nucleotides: TGCAGTGCTACCTGGGCTACTAGCGAAGCCCACAATGAGCAGTTCTTC.

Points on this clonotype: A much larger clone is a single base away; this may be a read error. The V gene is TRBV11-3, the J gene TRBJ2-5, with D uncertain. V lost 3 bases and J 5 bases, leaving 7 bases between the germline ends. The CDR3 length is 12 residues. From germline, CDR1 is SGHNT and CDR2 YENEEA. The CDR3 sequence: CASSFLRETQYF. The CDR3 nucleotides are TGTGCCAGCAGCTTTTTACGGGAGACCCAGTACTTC.

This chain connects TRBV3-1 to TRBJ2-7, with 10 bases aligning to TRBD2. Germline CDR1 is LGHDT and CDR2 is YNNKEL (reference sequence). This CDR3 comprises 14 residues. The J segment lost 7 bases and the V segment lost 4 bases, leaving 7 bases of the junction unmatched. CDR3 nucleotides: TGTGCCAGCAGCCCTCTAGCGGGAGATCGGGAGCAGTACTTC. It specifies CASSPLAGDREQYF.

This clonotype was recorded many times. As DNA, the CDR3 is TGTGCCAGCAGCTCAAGGACAGGGAGCGGTGGCTACACCTTC. This translates into CASSSRTGSGGYTF. The rearrangement joins TRBV11-2 to TRBJ1-2, with 8 bases fitting TRBD1. The germline V gene encodes CDR1 SGHAT and CDR2 FQNNGV. There are 14 residues in the CDR3. The ends lost 4 bases at V and 7 bases at J; junction bases unmatched: 8.

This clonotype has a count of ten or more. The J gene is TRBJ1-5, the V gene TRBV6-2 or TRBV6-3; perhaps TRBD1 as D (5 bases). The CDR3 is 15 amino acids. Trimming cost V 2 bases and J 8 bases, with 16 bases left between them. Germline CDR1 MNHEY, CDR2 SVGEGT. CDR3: CASSYLGGGNKPQHF. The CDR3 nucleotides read TGTGCCAGCAGTTACCTCGGGGGAGGAAACAAGCCCCAGCATTTT.

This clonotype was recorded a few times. CDR3 in amino acids: CASSEGLAGVKDTQYF. The CDR3 coding sequence is TGTGCCAGCAGTGAAGGACTAGCGGGAGTAAAAGATACGCAGTATTTT. The chain has TRBV25-1 and TRBJ2-3, with TRBD2 matching 13 bases. The length of the CDR3 is 16 residues. V shed 2 bases and J 5 bases; nucleotides not matched to a gene: 4. CDR1 MGHDK and CDR2 SYGVNS come from the germline V gene.

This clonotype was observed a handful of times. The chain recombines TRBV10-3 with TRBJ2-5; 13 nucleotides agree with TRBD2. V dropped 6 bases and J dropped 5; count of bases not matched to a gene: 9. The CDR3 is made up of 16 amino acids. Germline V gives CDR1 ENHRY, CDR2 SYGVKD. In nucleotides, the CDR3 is TGTGCCATCAGGGCCGGGACTAGCGGGGACCGGGAGACCCAGTACTTC. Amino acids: CAIRAGTSGDRETQYF.

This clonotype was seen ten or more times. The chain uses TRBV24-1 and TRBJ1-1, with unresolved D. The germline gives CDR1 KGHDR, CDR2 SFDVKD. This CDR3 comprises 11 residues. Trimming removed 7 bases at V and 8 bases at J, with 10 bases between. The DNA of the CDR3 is TGTGCCACCAGCGACCGGCAGGAAGCTTTCTTT. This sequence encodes CATSDRQEAFF.

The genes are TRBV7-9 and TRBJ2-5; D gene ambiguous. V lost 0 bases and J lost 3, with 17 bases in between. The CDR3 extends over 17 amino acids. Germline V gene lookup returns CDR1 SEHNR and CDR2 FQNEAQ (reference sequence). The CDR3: CASSLAKDSLREETQYF. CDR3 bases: TGTGCCAGCAGCTTAGCGAAGGATAGCTTGCGTGAAGAGACCCAGTACTTC.

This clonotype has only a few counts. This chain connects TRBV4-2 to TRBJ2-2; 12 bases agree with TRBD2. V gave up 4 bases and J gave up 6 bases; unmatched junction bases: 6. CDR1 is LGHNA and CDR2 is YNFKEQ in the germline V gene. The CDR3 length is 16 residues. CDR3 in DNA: TGTGCCAGCAGCCCTGGACTAGCGGGAAGGTCCGGGGAGCTGTTTTTT. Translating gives CASSPGLAGRSGELFF.

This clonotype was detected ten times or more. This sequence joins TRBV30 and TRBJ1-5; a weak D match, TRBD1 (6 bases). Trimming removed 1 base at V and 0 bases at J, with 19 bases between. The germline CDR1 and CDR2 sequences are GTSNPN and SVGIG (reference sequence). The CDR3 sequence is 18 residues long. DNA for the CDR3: TGTGCCTGGAGTGAACAGGGACCGCTATTTAATAGCAATCAGCCCCAGCATTTT. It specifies CAWSEQGPLFNSNQPQHF.

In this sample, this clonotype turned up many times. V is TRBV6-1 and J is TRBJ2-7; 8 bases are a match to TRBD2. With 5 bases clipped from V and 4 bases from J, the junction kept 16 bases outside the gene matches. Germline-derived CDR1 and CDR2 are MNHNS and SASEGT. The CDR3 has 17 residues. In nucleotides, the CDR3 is TGTGCCAGCAGTAACTACGAGCCAGGGAGCGGGAGTTACGAGCAGTACTTC. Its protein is CASSNYEPGSGSYEQYF.

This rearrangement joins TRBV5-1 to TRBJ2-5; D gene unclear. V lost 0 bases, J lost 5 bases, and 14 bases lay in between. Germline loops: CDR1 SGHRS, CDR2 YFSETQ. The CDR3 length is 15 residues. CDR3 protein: CASSLVEEPPETQYF. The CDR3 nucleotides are TGCGCCAGCAGCTTGGTTGAGGAGCCGCCGGAGACCCAGTACTTC.

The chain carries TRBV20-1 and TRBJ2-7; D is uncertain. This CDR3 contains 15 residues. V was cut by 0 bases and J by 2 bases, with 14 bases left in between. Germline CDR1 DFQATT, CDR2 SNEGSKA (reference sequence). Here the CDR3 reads CSARDPSSGAYEQYF. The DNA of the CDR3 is TGCAGTGCTAGAGATCCGTCTAGTGGGGCCTACGAGCAGTACTTC.